Listed below are T cell receptor beta chains from one sample, sequenced in a study of blood T cell repertoires in COVID-19. Clones were read by immunoSEQ multiplex PCR, and TCRdb kept only the in-frame ones, dropping some. The sample yields roughly 360,000 clones, 81% seen once. The source material was peripheral blood. All receptors come from a human donor with acute or convalescent COVID-19. The donor label of this sample is uncertain. Both conserved end residues are part of each CDR3. A D gene is named only where the DNA matches it firmly. For some rows the clone size is stated as once, few or many, or as a class when expanded; others skip it.

>TRBD1|-|TRBV6-5|TRBJ2-3
TGTGCCAGCAGTTCCCCCTCGGACAGGGCCACAGATACGCAGTATTTT
CASSSPSDRATDTQYF
>TRBD1|-|TRBV5-6|TRBJ1-1
TGTGCCAGCAGCCCACGGACAGGGGCCCTGAACACTGAAGCTTTCTTT
CASSPRTGALNTEAFF
>-|few|TRBV28|TRBJ2-6
TGTGCCAGCAGTTTGAGAGCGGGGGCCAACGTCCTGACTTTC
CASSLRAGANVLTF
>-|-|TRBV2|TRBJ1-1
TGTGCCAGCACCAGGCACACTGAAGCTTTCTTT
CASTRHTEAFF
>-|-|TRBV30|TRBJ1-3
TGTGCCTGGAGTGTGTTGTCGAGAGGAAACACCATATATTTT
CAWSVLSRGNTIYF
>TRBD1|once|TRBV28|TRBJ1-3
TGTGCCAGCAGTCTACAACAGGGGCCACCTGGAAACACCATATATTTT
CASSLQQGPPGNTIYF
>-|-|TRBV10-3|TRBJ1-6
TGTGCCATCATGCCGTCAGTTAATTCACCCCTCCACTTT
CAIMPSVNSPLHF
>-|-|TRBV3-1/TRBV3-2|TRBJ1-1
TGTGCCAGCACCCACGGGTACACTGAAGCTTTCTTT
CASTHGYTEAFF
>TRBD1|-|TRBV6-6|TRBJ2-2
TGTGCTGGACAGGAGCGGAACACCGGGGAGCTGTTTTTT
CAGQERNTGELFF
>-|-|TRBV18|TRBJ1-5
TGTGCCAGCTCATTAGCGACCGGGGGTAGCAATCAGCCCCAGCATTTT
CASSLATGGSNQPQHF
>-|once|TRBV7-6|TRBJ2-2
TGTGCCAGCAGCTTAAGGCAGGGCATGAACACCGGGGAGCTGTTTTTT
CASSLRQGMNTGELFF
>-|-|TRBV14|TRBJ2-2
TGTGCCAGCAGCCAAGTTCGGACAGATAACACCGGGGAGCTGTTTTTT
CASSQVRTDNTGELFF
>-|-|TRBV6-6|TRBJ1-1
TGTGCCAGCAGACAGGGCCTGAACACTGAAGCTTTCTTT
CASRQGLNTEAFF
>-|few|TRBV2|TRBJ1-2
TGTGCCAGCAGGGCCGGACAGCCCGCTAACTATGGCTACACCTTC
CASRAGQPANYGYTF
>TRBD2|-|TRBV2|TRBJ2-1
TGTGCCAGCAGTGACGGACTAGCGGAGTACAATGAGCAGTTCTTC
CASSDGLAEYNEQFF
>TRBD1|-|TRBV5-1|TRBJ1-2
TGCGCCAGCAGCTTGGATGGGACAGGCAATGGTGGCTACACCTTC
CASSLDGTGNGGYTF
>-|-|TRBV3-1/TRBV3-2|TRBJ1-3
TGTGCCAGCAGCCAATACCAGGGGTCCAACTCTGGAAACACCATATATTTT
CASSQYQGSNSGNTIYF
>TRBD1|-|TRBV6-5|TRBJ1-5
TGTGCCAGCAGCTTGGACAGGGCCGTGAATCAGCCCCAGCATTTT
CASSLDRAVNQPQHF
>-|-|TRBV19|TRBJ1-5
TGTGCCAGTAGTCTAAGCACCAGCAATCAGCCCCAGCATTTT
CASSLSTSNQPQHF
>-|-|TRBV28|TRBJ1-5
TGTGCCAGCAGCAGGGGAGCGTACACGACGAATCAGCCCCAGCATTTT
CASSRGAYTTNQPQHF
>-|-|TRBV21-1|TRBJ1-6
TGTGCCAGCAGCAAATACCAGTGGTACTCACCCCTCCACTTT
CASSKYQWYSPLHF
>-|-|TRBV29-1|TRBJ2-5
TGCAGCGTTGAAATGGGCAGGGGAGAGACCCAGTACTTC
CSVEMGRGETQYF
>-|-|TRBV5-5|TRBJ2-3
TGTGCCAGCAGCCGCGGGGCGCTGGGGACAGATACGCAGTATTTT
CASSRGALGTDTQYF
>-|-|TRBV5-1|TRBJ1-2
TGCGCCAGCAGCTTGGGACAGCGTTCCTACACCTTC
CASSLGQRSYTF
>-|-|TRBV27|TRBJ2-7
TGTGCCAGCAGCTCACTGGGCAGGGCACGGGAGCAGTACTTC
CASSSLGRAREQYF
>TRBD1|once|TRBV28|TRBJ1-4
TGTGCCAGCAGATCCACGGTGGGCGGGACAGGGGCTACTAATGAAAAACTGTTTTTT
CASRSTVGGTGATNEKLFF
>-|-|TRBV10-2|TRBJ2-3
TGCGCCAGCGAGGCTCGGGCAGATACGCAGTATTTT
CASEARADTQYF
>TRBD1|-|TRBV7-8|TRBJ1-4
TGTGCCAGCAGCCCTAGGGACAGGGGTTGGGGGGAAAAACTGTTTTTT
CASSPRDRGWGEKLFF
>TRBD2|-|TRBV6-5|TRBJ2-1
TGTGCCAGCAGTTACAGAGGGAGGGCCCCAAATGAGCAGTTCTTC
CASSYRGRAPNEQFF
>TRBD2|-|TRBV11-2|TRBJ2-3
TGTGCCAGCAGCTTAAGGACTAGCGGGGGGACTAGCACAGATACGCAGTATTTT
CASSLRTSGGTSTDTQYF
>-|-|TRBV18|TRBJ2-2
TGTGCCAGCTCCCCCCAGGGGATCAACACCGGGGAGCTGTTTTTT
CASSPQGINTGELFF
>-|few|TRBV3-1/TRBV3-2|TRBJ2-5
TGTGCCAGCAGCCAATGGGGCAGTCAAGAGACCCAGTACTTC
CASSQWGSQETQYF
>TRBD2|few|TRBV6-2/TRBV6-3|TRBJ2-5
TGTGCCAGCAGCCGCGGACTAGTGGGGTCTACGGAGACCCAGTACTTC
CASSRGLVGSTETQYF
>-|-|TRBV7-9|TRBJ2-7
TGTGCCAGCAGCTTAGGACTCTACTACGAGCAGTACTTC
CASSLGLYYEQYF
>-|-|TRBV10-2|TRBJ1-6
TGCGCCAGCAGTGAGTCGATAGCAAGCTCCTATAATTCACCCCTCCACTTT
CASSESIASSYNSPLHF
>-|-|TRBV29-1|TRBJ2-7
TGCAGCGTTGACGCACAGGGTACCTACGAGCAGTACTTC
CSVDAQGTYEQYF
>TRBD2|-|TRBV25-1|TRBJ2-1
TGTGCCAGCAGTACGACTAGCGGGAGGGCCCGGAATGAGCAGTTCTTC
CASSTTSGRARNEQFF
>TRBD1|few|TRBV7-2|TRBJ2-5
TGTGCCAGCAGCTTAGGGGACAGGGGGCTCTGGGAGACCCAGTACTTC
CASSLGDRGLWETQYF
>TRBD2|-|TRBV6-5|TRBJ2-7
TGTGCCAGCAGACTCACTAGCGGGAGAGTGGGCGAGCAGTACTTC
CASRLTSGRVGEQYF
>TRBD1|-|TRBV5-1|TRBJ2-2
TGCGCCAGCAGCTCGCGTCGACAGGGGAACACCGGGGAGCTGTTTTTT
CASSSRRQGNTGELFF
>-|once|TRBV19|TRBJ1-5
TGTGCCAGTAGGTTCGGGGTTAACGATCAGCCCCAGCATTTT
CASRFGVNDQPQHF
>TRBD2|-|TRBV2|TRBJ2-3
TGTGCCAGCAGTGGGACTAGCGGGGGCTTTACAGATACGCAGTATTTT
CASSGTSGGFTDTQYF
>-|few|TRBV27|TRBJ1-3
TGTGCCAGCAGCCCCACGCGGGGGGACCGAGGGGTTTCAAACACCATATATTTT
CASSPTRGDRGVSNTIYF
>-|-|TRBV28|TRBJ1-4
TGTGCCAGCAGTTCCCACGGGGGAGGTGAAAAACTGTTTTTT
CASSSHGGGEKLFF
>TRBD1|-|TRBV28|TRBJ2-7
TGTGCCAGCAGTTACTCCGGGACAGGGTCCTACGAGCAGTACTTC
CASSYSGTGSYEQYF
>-|-|TRBV18|TRBJ2-3
TGTGCCAGCTCACCTAACGGCGGGGATACGCAGTATTTT
CASSPNGGDTQYF
>TRBD1|-|TRBV6-5|TRBJ1-3
TGTGCCAGCAGCCACGACAGGGGGGAGGGAAACACCATATATTTT
CASSHDRGEGNTIYF
>TRBD1|many|TRBV6-5|TRBJ1-5
TGTGCCAGCAGCCTCTACCAGGGGGCCAGTCAGCCCCAGCATTTT
CASSLYQGASQPQHF
>-|-|TRBV19|TRBJ1-5
TGTGCCAGTAGTATGGGGCGGTTGGGCAATCAGCCCCAGCATTTT
CASSMGRLGNQPQHF
>-|once|TRBV5-6|TRBJ2-7
TGTGCCAGCAGCTTGGACAGGTTGTTTGTTCGCGAGCAGTACTTC
CASSLDRLFVREQYF
>-|few|TRBV19|TRBJ2-2
TGTGCCAGTAGTACCCCAGGGCGGACCGGGGAGCTGTTTTTT
CASSTPGRTGELFF
>TRBD1|-|TRBV11-2|TRBJ1-2
TGTGCCAGCAGCCCTGAACAGGGGGCCTATGGCTACACCTTC
CASSPEQGAYGYTF
>TRBD1|-|TRBV5-4|TRBJ1-1
TGTGCCAGCAGAGGACAGGGTAGCACTGAAGCTTTCTTT
CASRGQGSTEAFF
>-|-|TRBV12-3/TRBV12-4|TRBJ1-1
TGTGCCAGCAGTACCGGTCCCGGGACTGAAGCTTTCTTT
CASSTGPGTEAFF
>-|-|TRBV2|TRBJ2-7
TGTGCCAGCCGGGGGTCTCCGGTATACTACGAGCAGTACTTC
CASRGSPVYYEQYF
>TRBD1|many|TRBV7-2|TRBJ1-2
TGTGCCAGCAGCACAGGGGGCCATAACTATGGCTACACCTTC
CASSTGGHNYGYTF
>-|-|TRBV30|TRBJ1-2
TGTGCCTGGAGTGTGAGGCAGGGGAACTATGGCTACACCTTC
CAWSVRQGNYGYTF
>-|-|TRBV27|TRBJ2-2
TGTGCCAGCAGTGGTATGGGGCAGGGCGCACGGAACACCGGGGAGCTGTTTTTT
CASSGMGQGARNTGELFF
>TRBD1|once|TRBV27|TRBJ1-1
TGTGCCAGCTCAGGCATAGGGACAGGGGAGAACACTGAAGCTTTCTTT
CASSGIGTGENTEAFF
>-|once|TRBV10-3|TRBJ1-2
TGTGCCATCAGTGAAGGTCGTCAGGGATCATCGATGAAAGACTATGGCTACACCTTC
CAISEGRQGSSMKDYGYTF